Here is one T cell receptor (beta chain) with its context. Its antigen is still unknown. No base quality values were provided; no much bigger clone lies one nucleotide off. The record originates from a study of cytomegalovirus exposure and HLA in healthy donors (dated by TCRdb to 2017 to 2019). For context, the study as a whole: A later analysis indicated that the 110 or so validation repertoires were generated on the platform also employed for the 700 or so repertoires of the first cohort. The aim of the study was to test whether cataloging public T cell receptors could identify signatures of past pathogen exposure. Besides the first cohort of 666 subjects, a separate validation cohort made up of about 120 different subjects was used. High-throughput TCR immunosequencing, statistical association of individual TCRs with disease status, and machine learning were combined to predict cytomegalovirus infection status.

Results and caveats for the whole study, not just this receptor: Most TCR sequences were seen in very few donors, while some public TCRs were found in many individuals. In a later analysis, TCRs clustered in the first cohort were found to also tend to co-occur in the 100 to 150 validation repertoires, with approximately 93% of cluster scores above 0. In vitro tests confirmed that a few of the cytomegalovirus-associated TCR beta chains recognize cytomegalovirus antigens. The study listed 150 to 200 TCR beta chains as associated with cytomegalovirus. The authors suggested that the approach could potentially be generalized to other disease states and immunological phenotypes. The validation cohort had no HLA typing available for a later analysis, so co-occurrence within that cohort was assessed over all 110 or so repertoires. The classifier was reported to diagnose cytomegalovirus status with high specificity and sensitivity in both the original cohort and the validation cohort.

The donors were included in the validation cohort of over a hundred subjects, a group kept apart from the roughly 670-subject first cohort. Library creation used the immunoSEQ multiplex PCR assay. Regarding the original processing steps: A statistical classification framework was built to diagnose cytomegalovirus status from the catalog of TCR beta chain sequences. TCRdb provides this immuneACCESS table in a form limited to in-frame rearrangements. Some clones are lacking; in checked studies, under half of them reflect an unresolved V gene, and why the rest are absent is not known. Clonal size and the V and J genes are those of that table, whereas D and trimming came from the DNA. Present in this sample are 250,000 to 400,000 clones, 70% to 90% of which were seen just once. The ten top clones hold approximately 0.96% of the sample. At the junction V is shortened by 6 bases and J by 5 bases; bases outside the gene matches: 7. Its CDR3 holds 13 amino acids, cysteine through phenylalanine. CDR3 DNA is the only sequence kept; it has 39 bases, read in frame from the first base. Based on the germline V gene, the CDR1 and CDR2 sequences are SGHDT and YYEEEE.

The TCR sequence derives from a man aged 25 to 40 in good health and CMV-seronegative. This chain joins TRBV5-6 to TRBJ2-7; the central 8 bases match TRBD1. Sequences were obtained from PBMCs. The DNA reads TGTGCCAGCACCGGACAGGGTTTCCACGAGCAGTACTTC. This sequence encodes CASTGQGFHEQYF.